This entry concerns a single T cell receptor beta chain. Antigen specificity is unknown. Clones were sequenced by immunoSEQ multiplex PCR, and TCRdb holds only the in-frame ones, with some missing. The sample includes about 120,000 clones, 90% of them seen just once. This CDR3 region has 19 residues. The V segment lost 0 bases and the J segment 0 bases; nucleotides outside the gene matches: 10. Germline V gives CDR1 LGHNA, CDR2 YNFKEQ. The data were taken from a study of T cell clones after liver transplantation. On the study more broadly: HCV positivity affected three of eight recipients; the rest lacked autoimmune or viral indications. Timepoints were pre-transplant, pre-withdrawal, and after withdrawal was completed or failed.

Regarding the study as a whole: Low donor cell numbers restricted donor-reactive repertoire measurement in a couple of subjects.

The starting material was CD4+ T cells from blood, obtained 12 months after liver transplant. The rearrangement uses TRBV4-2 and TRBJ2-7; 11 bases map to TRBD2. This clonotype was obtained from a human patient who received a liver transplant. The T cells may come from the graft donor. CDR3 residues: CASSQDGLAGGTYSYEQYF. The CDR3 DNA sequence: TGTGCCAGCAGCCAAGATGGGCTAGCGGGAGGAACCTACTCCTACGAGCAGTACTTC.